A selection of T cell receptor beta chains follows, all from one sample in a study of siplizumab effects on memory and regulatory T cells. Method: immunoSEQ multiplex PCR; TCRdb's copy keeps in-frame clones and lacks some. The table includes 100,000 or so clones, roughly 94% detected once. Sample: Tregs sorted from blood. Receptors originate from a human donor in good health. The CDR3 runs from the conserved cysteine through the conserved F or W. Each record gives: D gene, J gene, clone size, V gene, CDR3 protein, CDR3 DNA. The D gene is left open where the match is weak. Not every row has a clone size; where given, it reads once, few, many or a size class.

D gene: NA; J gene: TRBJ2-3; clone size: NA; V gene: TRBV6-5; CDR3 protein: CASSYRRSTDTQYF; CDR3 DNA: TGTGCCAGCAGTTACCGGAGGAGCACAGATACGCAGTATTTT
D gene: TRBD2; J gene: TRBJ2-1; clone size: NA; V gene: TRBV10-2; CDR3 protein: CASSELAGGGNEQFF; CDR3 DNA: TGCGCCAGCAGTGAGTTAGCGGGAGGTGGCAATGAGCAGTTCTTC
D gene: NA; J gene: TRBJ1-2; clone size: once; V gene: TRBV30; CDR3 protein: CAWSVLHVGYTF; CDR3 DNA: TGTGCCTGGAGTGTGTTACATGTTGGCTACACCTTC
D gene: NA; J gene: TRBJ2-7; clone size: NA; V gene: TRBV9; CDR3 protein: CASSVGGTATYEQYF; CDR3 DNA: TGTGCCAGCAGCGTAGGGGGGACGGCTACCTACGAGCAGTACTTC
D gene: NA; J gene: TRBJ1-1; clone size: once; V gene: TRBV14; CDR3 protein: CASSRMAGLPNTEAFF; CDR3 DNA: TGTGCCAGCAGCCGCATGGCGGGACTCCCGAACACTGAAGCTTTCTTT
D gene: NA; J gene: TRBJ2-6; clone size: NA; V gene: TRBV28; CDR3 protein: CASSLPGAYGANVLTF; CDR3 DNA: TGTGCCAGCAGTCTACCGGGGGCTTATGGGGCCAACGTCCTGACTTTC
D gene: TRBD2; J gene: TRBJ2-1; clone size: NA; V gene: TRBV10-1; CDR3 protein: CASSERGLAVDNEQFF; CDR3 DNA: TGCGCCAGCAGTGAGAGAGGACTAGCGGTTGACAATGAGCAGTTCTTC
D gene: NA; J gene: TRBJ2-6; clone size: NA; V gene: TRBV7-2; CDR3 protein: CASSLTRLTGANVLTF; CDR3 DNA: TGTGCCAGCAGCCTCACCCGGTTAACTGGGGCCAACGTCCTGACTTTC
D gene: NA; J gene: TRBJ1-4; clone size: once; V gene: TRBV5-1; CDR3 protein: CASSLENGEKLFF; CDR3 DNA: TGCGCCAGCAGCTTGGAGAACGGTGAAAAACTGTTTTTT
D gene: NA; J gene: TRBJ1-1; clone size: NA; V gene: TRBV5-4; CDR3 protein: CASSLRGLEAFF; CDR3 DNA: TGTGCCAGCAGCTTACGAGGGCTTGAAGCTTTCTTT
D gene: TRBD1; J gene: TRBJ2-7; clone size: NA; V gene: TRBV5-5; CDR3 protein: CASSTYRTGNYEQYF; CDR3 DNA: TGTGCCAGCAGCACATACCGGACAGGGAACTACGAGCAGTACTTC
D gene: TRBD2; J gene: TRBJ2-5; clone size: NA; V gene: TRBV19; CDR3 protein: CASSSSGRALETQYF; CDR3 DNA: TGTGCCAGTAGTAGTAGCGGGAGGGCCTTGGAGACCCAGTACTTC
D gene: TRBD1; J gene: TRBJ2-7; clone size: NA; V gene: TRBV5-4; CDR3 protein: CASSLGHGTAEQYF; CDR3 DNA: TGTGCCAGCAGCTTGGGGCACGGGACAGCCGAGCAGTACTTC
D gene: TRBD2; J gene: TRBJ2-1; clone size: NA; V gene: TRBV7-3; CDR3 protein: CASSLTGSRGRSEGEQFF; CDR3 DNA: TGTGCCAGCAGCTTAACAGGGTCTCGCGGGAGGTCCGAGGGAGAGCAGTTCTTC
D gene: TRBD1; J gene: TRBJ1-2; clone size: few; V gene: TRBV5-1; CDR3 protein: CASSSDRGRNGYTF; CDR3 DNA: TGCGCCAGCAGCTCGGACAGGGGACGAAATGGCTACACCTTC
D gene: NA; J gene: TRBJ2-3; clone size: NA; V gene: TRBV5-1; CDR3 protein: CASSLKSSSDTQYF; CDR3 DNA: TGCGCCAGCAGCTTGAAGAGCAGTTCAGATACGCAGTATTTT